This T cell receptor beta chain was sequenced for a study of blood T cell repertoires in COVID-19. Sequencing used immunoSEQ multiplex PCR; TCRdb keeps in-frame clones, though not all of them. The table shows 25,000 or so clones, with about 85% occurring only once. The V gene lost 0 bases and the J gene lost 2 bases, with 24 bases spanning the gap. From germline, CDR1 is SGHRS and CDR2 YFSETQ. The CDR3 extends over 21 amino acids. This receptor was taken from a man between 65 and 79 years old with acute or convalescent COVID-19. Sequences were obtained from peripheral blood. The chain has TRBV5-1 and TRBJ2-6; D is possibly TRBD1 (5 bases). CDR3 amino acids: CASSLVPPDSPTLTGANVLTF. The CDR3 DNA reads TGCGCCAGCAGCTTGGTGCCCCCAGACAGCCCGACCCTAACTGGGGCCAACGTCCTGACTTTC.